This passage covers 18 T cell receptor beta chains from one sample sequenced in a study of human T cells and chemical hapten exposure. Specified time point: pre-sensitization, week 0. The treatment: therapeutic diphenylcyclopropenone sensitization with weekly scalp DPC. TCRdb re-called the RACE reads with MiXCR, one entry per CDR3 protein. Counted here are roughly 100,000 distinct CDR3 sequences, 8% to 10% occurring once; the ten biggest clones make up more than 3%. Sequenced here: whole blood, sampled in connection with sensitization to the hapten diphenylcyclopropenone (DPC). The receptor source for this set is a woman aged 40 to 50 with alopecia areata. Some clones in this sample may be carry-over from other donors' samples.

This clonotype showed up just a few times. V is TRBV7-8 and J is TRBJ1-2; D may be TRBD1 (5 bases). With 1 base removed from V and 8 bases from J, the gap between germline ends came to 14 bases. Germline CDR1 reads SGHVS; CDR2 reads FQNEAQ. The CDR3 contains 14 residues. CDR3 DNA: TGTGCCAGCAGCTTAGAGGGGCCCGGACGGGGCTACACCTTC. Translating it yields CASSLEGPGRGYTF.

The genes are TRBV10-3 and TRBJ1-3; the match to TRBD1 covers 7 bases. Germline CDR1 ENHRY, CDR2 SYGVKD. Germline trimming cut 0 bases from V and 8 bases from J; bases unmatched to any gene: 7. This CDR3 is 15 amino acids long. The CDR3 sequence is CAISESAGGGYTIYF. DNA of the CDR3: TGTGCCATCAGTGAGTCGGCAGGGGGAGGATACACCATATATTTT.

Many counts were recorded for this clonotype. The chain links TRBV27 to TRBJ2-7; 8 positions match TRBD1. The CDR3 runs 14 residues. From germline, CDR1 is MNHEY and CDR2 SMNVEV (reference sequence). Germline trimming cut 5 bases from V and 3 bases from J; bases unmatched to any gene: 6. The chain's CDR3 is CASSPRTGSYEQYF. DNA of the CDR3: TGTGCCAGCAGTCCGAGGACAGGGAGCTACGAGCAGTACTTC.

This clonotype was observed many times. The chain carries TRBV10-1 and TRBJ1-1; the D is unclear. V was trimmed by 6 bases and J by 2 bases, leaving 10 bases between them. CDR1 is WNHNN and CDR2 is SYGVQD in the germline V gene (reference sequence). CDR3 length: 13 amino acids. CDR3 DNA sequence: TGCGCCAGCAGGGCCCCGCTCAACACTGAAGCTTTCTTT. This translates into CASRAPLNTEAFF.

This clonotype was detected many times. The chain joins TRBV5-5 to TRBJ1-2; TRBD1 aligns across 7 bases. The CDR3 totals 16 residues. After removal of 4 bases from V and 0 bases from J, the junction contained 9 bases not matched to a gene. Germline CDR1 is SGHKS and CDR2 is YYEKEE (reference sequence). DNA for the CDR3: TGTGCCAGCAGCCAAGGATACAGGGGTGCTAACTATGGCTACACCTTC. Its protein is CASSQGYRGANYGYTF.

V gene TRBV6-2 or TRBV6-3 combines with J gene TRBJ2-1; 7 bases align to TRBD1. Germline CDR1 and CDR2: MNHEY and SVGEGT. The CDR3 length is 14 residues. With 5 bases clipped from V and 2 bases from J, the junction kept 3 bases outside the gene matches. Written as DNA, the CDR3 is TGTGCCAGCAGTGTACAGGGGACCTACAATGAGCAGTTCTTC. It yields the protein CASSVQGTYNEQFF.

The DNA of the CDR3 is TGTGCCACCGCGGACAGGGACTACGAGCAGTACTTC. This codes for CATADRDYEQYF. The chain is built from TRBV10-3 and TRBJ2-7; 8 positions match TRBD1. The CDR3 sequence is 12 residues long. CDR1 and CDR2 from the germline V gene are ENHRY and SYGVKD. J gave up 3 bases and V 10 bases, and 5 bases lay outside the gene matches.

This clonotype came up a few times. V is TRBV4-2 and J is TRBJ2-7, with TRBD2 matching over 8 bases. Germline-derived CDR1 and CDR2 are LGHNA and YNFKEQ. The length of the CDR3 is 16 residues. The J segment lost 2 bases and the V segment lost 0 bases, leaving 6 bases of the junction unmatched. The CDR3 sequence: CASSQDLERGTYEQYF. The CDR3 DNA reads TGTGCCAGCAGCCAAGATCTCGAGCGGGGGACCTACGAGCAGTACTTC.

The V call is TRBV24-1, the J call TRBJ2-5; possible D gene TRBD2, 6 bases. Germline CDR1 and CDR2: KGHDR and SFDVKD. The CDR3 sequence is 15 residues long. The V and J ends lost 7 bases and 4 bases respectively, with 18 bases between them. This CDR3 reads CATRSRRDQTETQYF. The DNA of the CDR3 is TGTGCCACCAGAAGCCGGAGGGACCAAACAGAGACCCAGTACTTC.

This chain joins TRBV4-3 and TRBJ2-7; D is possibly TRBD2 (5 bases). Trimming left V 4 bases short and J 2 bases short, with 15 bases between. Germline-derived CDR1 and CDR2 are LGHNA and YSLEER. This CDR3 is built from 15 residues. This chain's CDR3 is CASSRMFEGTYEQYF. The CDR3 DNA sequence: TGCGCCAGCAGCCGGATGTTTGAGGGAACCTACGAGCAGTACTTC.

The CDR3 sequence: CAVAGEGTGNTIYF. DNA for the CDR3: TGTGCCGTTGCGGGGGAGGGTACTGGAAACACCATATATTTT. This chain links TRBV7-6 with TRBJ1-3, with TRBD1 as a possible D gene (5 bases). Trimming took off 11 bases at V and 2 bases at J, with 16 bases between the two ends. The germline V gene encodes CDR1 SGHVS and CDR2 FNYEAQ. The CDR3 spans 14 residues.

The V call is TRBV29-1, the J call TRBJ2-1, with TRBD1 matching 8 bases. The CDR3 has 14 amino acids. Germline CDR1 is SQVTM and CDR2 is ANQGSEA. V lost 4 bases and J lost 1; bases outside the gene matches: 3. CDR3: CSVGTGGSYNEQFF. CDR3 nucleotides: TGCAGCGTTGGCACAGGGGGTTCCTACAATGAGCAGTTCTTC.

This clonotype was counted only a few times. The chain carries TRBV18 and TRBJ1-5; 9 positions match TRBD1. Germline V gene sequence: CDR1 KGHSH, CDR2 LQKENI. V lost 3 bases, J lost 1 base, and 4 bases stayed unmatched. This CDR3 contains 16 residues. This CDR3 reads CASSPSGTGSNQPQHF. CDR3 nucleotides: TGTGCCAGCTCACCCTCCGGGACAGGGAGCAATCAGCCCCAGCATTTT.

This clonotype has a handful of counts. The CDR3 DNA sequence: TGTGCCAGCCGGCTCAGCCAAGAGACCCAGTACTTC. It encodes CASRLSQETQYF. The chain joins TRBV6-6 to TRBJ2-5; D is undetermined. The germline gives CDR1 MNHNY, CDR2 SVGAGI (reference sequence). The CDR3 contains 12 residues. V was clipped by 8 bases and J by 1 base, with 8 bases between them.

The V call is TRBV6-1, the J call TRBJ2-5; maybe TRBD2 (5 bases). Trimming removed 5 bases from V and 2 bases from J, with 12 bases in between. The CDR3 length is 14 residues. Germline V lookup: CDR1 MNHNS, CDR2 SASEGT. CDR3 in DNA: TGTGCCAGCAGTTTCCGTCCGGGACAAGAGACCCAGTACTTC. The encoded protein is CASSFRPGQETQYF.

This sequence joins TRBV29-1 and TRBJ2-1; possible D gene TRBD2, 6 bases. V shed 7 bases and J shed 7 bases, with 17 bases lying between them. Germline values: CDR1 SQVTM, CDR2 ANQGSEA. The CDR3 has 13 amino acids. The CDR3 nucleotides read TGCAGCGCCCAACTCTACCGGGAGAATGAGCAGTTCTTC. Translating it yields CSAQLYRENEQFF.

This clonotype has just a few counts. The rearrangement links TRBV7-9 to TRBJ2-2; 8 bases align to TRBD1. From germline, CDR1 is SEHNR and CDR2 FQNEAQ (reference sequence). Germline trimming cut 1 base from V and 4 bases from J; bases unmatched to any gene: 5. The CDR3 runs 16 residues. In DNA, the CDR3 is TGTGCCAGCAGCTTAGGGACAGGGAGGAGCACCGGGGAGCTGTTTTTT. It encodes CASSLGTGRSTGELFF.

This clonotype was counted ten times or more. The rearrangement joins TRBV25-1 to TRBJ1-6; D uncertain. V shed 3 bases and J shed 3 bases, with 3 bases lying between them. The germline gives CDR1 MGHDK, CDR2 SYGVNS. The CDR3 contains 13 residues. The CDR3 DNA is TGTGCCAGCAGTGATAACTATAATTCACCCCTCCACTTT. Amino acids: CASSDNYNSPLHF.